These 9 T cell receptor beta chains originate from one sample sequenced in a study of graft-versus-host responses after intestinal transplantation. Measured with immunoSEQ multiplex PCR; TCRdb has only the in-frame clones, and not every one. Among tens of thousands of clones listed, roughly 96% were seen once. These receptors' antigens are unknown. This material consisted of unstimulated CD8+ T cells sorted from spleen or lymph node cells, taken before transplant. The receptors stem from a human donor who was the organ donor for an intestinal transplant.

This clone was seen only a few times. The V and J genes are TRBV28 and TRBJ2-7; D tentatively reads TRBD1 or TRBD2 (6 bases each). V shed 5 bases and J shed 5 bases, with 25 bases lying between them. In germline, CDR1 is MDHEN, CDR2 SYDVKM. CDR3 size: 17 residues. CDR3 loop: CASSAYYRLGGFDEQYF. As DNA, the CDR3 is TGTGCCAGCAGTGCATATTACCGCCTAGGGGGGTTTGACGAGCAGTACTTC.

The V and J genes are TRBV6-5 and TRBJ1-5; D is unclear. The CDR3 runs 13 residues. V gave up 4 bases and J gave up 4 bases, with 8 bases separating them. Germline V gene data show CDR1 as MNHEY and CDR2 as SVGAGI. In DNA form, the CDR3 reads TGTGCCAGCAGTTCTGGGAGTAATCAGCCCCAGCATTTT. Translated: CASSSGSNQPQHF.

This clone was observed once. The V and J genes are TRBV10-2 and TRBJ1-1, with unresolved D. Trimming shortened V by 2 bases and J by 2 bases, and 0 bases separated the two germline ends. Germline loops: CDR1 WSHSY, CDR2 SAAADI. The CDR3 has 11 residues. Here the CDR3 reads CASSENTEAFF. The CDR3 nucleotides are TGCGCCAGCAGTGAGAACACTGAAGCTTTCTTT.

The chain couples TRBV28 to TRBJ1-5; D not resolved. The CDR3 spans 17 residues. Germline V CDR1 and CDR2: MDHEN, SYDVKM. Deletions cut 2 bases from V and 4 bases from J, with 18 bases between. CDR3 protein: CASSLLFGQSENQPQHF. CDR3 nucleotides: TGTGCCAGCAGTTTACTGTTCGGGCAGTCGGAGAATCAGCCCCAGCATTTT. Variable domain in full (rest from reference TRBV28 and TRBJ1-5): DVKVTQSSRYLVKRTGEKVFLECVQDMDHENMFWYRQDPGLGLRLIYFSYDVKMKEKGDIPEGYSVSREKKERFSLILESASTNQTSMYLCASSLLFGQSENQPQHFGDGTRLSIL.

The V gene is TRBV19, the J gene TRBJ2-7, with D possibly TRBD1 on 6 matching bases. V was pared by 3 bases and J by 0 bases, with 9 bases between. Germline CDR1 reads LNHDA; CDR2 reads SQIVND (reference sequence). This CDR3 has 14 amino acids. CDR3 region: CASSIRGDSYEQYF. The CDR3 DNA sequence: TGTGCCAGTAGTATCAGGGGCGACTCCTACGAGCAGTACTTC. The full variable domain, with the rest looked up from reference TRBV19 and TRBJ2-7, is DGGITQSPKYLFRKEGQNVTLSCEQNLNHDAMYWYRQDPGQGLRLIYYSQIVNDFQKGDIAEGYSVSREKKESFPLTVTSAQKNPTAFYLCASSIRGDSYEQYFGPGTRLTVT.

This chain links TRBV19 with TRBJ2-7, with TRBD1 matching over 8 bases. V lost 5 bases, J lost 7 bases, and 10 bases stayed unmatched. Germline V gene lookup returns CDR1 LNHDA and CDR2 SQIVND (reference sequence). CDR3 size: 14 residues. CDR3 region: CASSPGTGFWEQYF. The CDR3, as DNA: TGTGCCAGTAGTCCAGGGACAGGTTTTTGGGAGCAGTACTTC.

This sequence joins TRBV10-3 and TRBJ2-7; a weak D match, TRBD2 (5 bases). Germline-derived CDR1 and CDR2 are ENHRY and SYGVKD. V dropped 3 bases and J dropped 1 base, with 7 bases sitting between them. CDR3 size: 13 residues. The CDR3 sequence: CAISDGDSYEQYF. Written as DNA, the CDR3 is TGTGCCATCAGTGACGGGGATTCCTACGAGCAGTACTTC.

This chain joins TRBV7-9 and TRBJ2-5, with 12 bases identical to TRBD2. Germline trimming cut 2 bases from V and 3 bases from J; bases unmatched to any gene: 7. Germline V gives CDR1 SEHNR, CDR2 FQNEAQ (reference sequence). This CDR3 has 17 residues. The CDR3 DNA reads TGTGCCAGCAGCTTACCTAGGACTAGCGGGGCCAAAGAGACCCAGTACTTC. Amino acids: CASSLPRTSGAKETQYF.

The rearrangement links TRBV7-2 to TRBJ1-1; D perhaps matches TRBD1 (6 bases). CDR1 and CDR2 (germline): SGHTA, FQGNSA. This CDR3 has 12 residues. V was clipped by 8 bases and J by 7 bases, with 14 bases between them. Written as DNA, the CDR3 is TGTGCCAGCCTGGGGGCAGCTTATGAAGCTTTCTTT. Encoded protein: CASLGAAYEAFF.